These T cell receptor beta chains were read from a single sample in a study of TIL therapy for anti-PD-1-resistant metastatic lung cancer. Data came from immunoSEQ multiplex PCR; TCRdb stores just in-frame clones and leaves some out. The sample shows more than 90,000 clones, less than 70% of them seen only once. Sequenced here: tumor tissue, sampled at baseline. These receptors were taken from a person aged 25 to 85 with non-small cell lung cancer. Both conserved end residues are part of each CDR3. The D gene is left open where the match is weak. The listing skips clone size in some rows; elsewhere it reads once, few, many or a size class.

D	size	V	J	DNA	CDR3
NA	few	TRBV28	TRBJ1-1	TGTGCCAGCAGTTTGGTGGCGGGACTTGAAGCTTTCTTT	CASSLVAGLEAFF
TRBD1	NA	TRBV18	TRBJ1-1	TGTGCCAGCTCACCTAACAGGGGCCCTGAAGCTTTCTTT	CASSPNRGPEAFF
NA	NA	TRBV14	TRBJ1-1	TGTGCCAGCAGCCAGCAGGGGATTGAAGCTTTCTTT	CASSQQGIEAFF
NA	NA	TRBV7-2	TRBJ2-7	TGTGCCAGCAGCAGGCGGGACCCCAGAACCCCGGGGACAGCCTACGAGCAGTACTTC	CASSRRDPRTPGTAYEQYF
TRBD2	few	TRBV6-4	TRBJ2-1	TGTGCCAGAAGCGAAGCGGGGCTTAAGTTCTTC	CARSEAGLKFF
NA	NA	TRBV6-4	TRBJ1-6	TGTGCCAGCTCAATCGAGGAAAACTCACCCCTCCACTTT	CASSIEENSPLHF
NA	NA	TRBV30	TRBJ2-6	TGTGCCTGGAGCCGGGGAGGGGCCAACGTCCTGACTTTC	CAWSRGGANVLTF
TRBD1	few	TRBV2	TRBJ2-6	TGTGCCAGCACGGGGACAGGGGGGGCCAACGTCCTGACTTTC	CASTGTGGANVLTF
NA	NA	TRBV7-2	TRBJ2-3	TGTGCCAGCAGTCTAATATCATTCACAGATACGCAGTATTTT	CASSLISFTDTQYF
TRBD1	NA	TRBV6-1	TRBJ2-7	TGTGCCAGCAGTGAGCAGGGGGCTTCGAACGAGCAGTACTTC	CASSEQGASNEQYF
NA	NA	TRBV19	TRBJ1-5	TGTGCCAGTGAGGGACCTAGCAATCAGCCCCAGCATTTT	CASEGPSNQPQHF
NA	NA	TRBV28	TRBJ2-1	TGTGCCAGCAGGGTCTTTGGGCAGAGCTCCTACAATGAGCAGTTCTTC	CASRVFGQSSYNEQFF
TRBD2	NA	TRBV28	TRBJ2-7	TGTGCCTCGACCGCAAATAGCGGGAGAAGTTACGAGCAGTACTTC	CASTANSGRSYEQYF
NA	few	TRBV28	TRBJ1-6	TGTGCCAGCAGTAGCCTAATGAACTCACCCCTCCACTTT	CASSSLMNSPLHF
TRBD1	NA	TRBV6-5	TRBJ1-5	TGTGCCAGCATTCTTACAGGGGGCTCTGACCAGCCCCAGCATTTT	CASILTGGSDQPQHF
NA	NA	TRBV6-5	TRBJ2-7	TGTGCCAGCAGTTACGCAGGTGGATACGAGCAGTACTTC	CASSYAGGYEQYF
TRBD2	NA	TRBV20-1	TRBJ2-5	TGCAGTGCTAGTGTAGTACAACTAGCGGGAGATGAGACCCAGTACTTC	CSASVVQLAGDETQYF
NA	NA	TRBV19	TRBJ1-1	TGTGCCAGTAGACATCAAAAACAGGGCATCACTGAAGCTTTCTTT	CASRHQKQGITEAFF
NA	NA	TRBV9	TRBJ2-1	TGTGCCAGCAGCCCAGGAACAGGGTCAAGCTCCTACAATGAGCAGTTCTTC	CASSPGTGSSSYNEQFF
TRBD1	NA	TRBV7-3	TRBJ2-2	TGTGCCAGCAGCCCACAGGGGACCGGGGAGCTGTTTTTT	CASSPQGTGELFF
NA	NA	TRBV4-3	TRBJ2-5	TGCGCCAGCAGCCAAGTGGTAGGATCGGGGACCCAGTACTTC	CASSQVVGSGTQYF
NA	NA	TRBV5-1	TRBJ1-5	TGCGCCAGCTCGAGGGGGATAGGACAGCCCCAGCATTTT	CASSRGIGQPQHF